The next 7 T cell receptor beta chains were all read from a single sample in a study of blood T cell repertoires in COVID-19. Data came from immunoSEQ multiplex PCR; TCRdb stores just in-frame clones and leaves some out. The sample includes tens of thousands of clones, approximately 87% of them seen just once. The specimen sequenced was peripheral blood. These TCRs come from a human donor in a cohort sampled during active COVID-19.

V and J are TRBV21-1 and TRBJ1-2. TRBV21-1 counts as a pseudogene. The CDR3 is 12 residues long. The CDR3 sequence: CASILCGYGYTF. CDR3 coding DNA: TGTGCCAGCATACTCTGCGGCTATGGCTACACCTTC.

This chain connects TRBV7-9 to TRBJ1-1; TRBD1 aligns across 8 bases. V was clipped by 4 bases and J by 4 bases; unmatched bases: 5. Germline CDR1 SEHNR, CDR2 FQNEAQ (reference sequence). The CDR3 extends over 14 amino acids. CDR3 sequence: CASSSGQGSTEAFF. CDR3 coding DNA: TGTGCCAGCAGCTCCGGACAGGGATCCACTGAAGCTTTCTTT.

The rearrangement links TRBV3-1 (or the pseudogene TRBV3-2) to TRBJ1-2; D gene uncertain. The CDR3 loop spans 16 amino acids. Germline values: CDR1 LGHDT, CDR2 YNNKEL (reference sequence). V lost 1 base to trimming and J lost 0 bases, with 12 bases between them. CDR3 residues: CASSQGRDVANYGYTF. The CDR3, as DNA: TGTGCCAGCAGCCAAGGTAGAGATGTAGCTAACTATGGCTACACCTTC.

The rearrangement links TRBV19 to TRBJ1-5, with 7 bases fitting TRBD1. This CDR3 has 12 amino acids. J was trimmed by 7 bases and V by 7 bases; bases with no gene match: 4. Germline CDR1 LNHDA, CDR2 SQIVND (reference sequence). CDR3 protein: CASKTGYQPQHF. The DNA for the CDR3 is TGTGCCAGTAAGACAGGGTACCAGCCCCAGCATTTT.

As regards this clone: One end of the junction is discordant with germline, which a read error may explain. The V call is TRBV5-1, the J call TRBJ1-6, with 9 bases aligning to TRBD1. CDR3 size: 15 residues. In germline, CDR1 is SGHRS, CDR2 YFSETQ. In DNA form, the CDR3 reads TGCGCCAGCAGACAATACCTAGGGGACAGGGAGTCTCCCCCCTTT. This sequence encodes CASRQYLGDRESPPF.

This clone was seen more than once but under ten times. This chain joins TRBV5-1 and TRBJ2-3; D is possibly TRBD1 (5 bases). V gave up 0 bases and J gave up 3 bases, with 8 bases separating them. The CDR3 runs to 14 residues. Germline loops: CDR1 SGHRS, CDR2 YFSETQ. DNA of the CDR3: TGCGCCAGCAGCTTGGAGGGGCGTACAGATACGCAGTATTTT. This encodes CASSLEGRTDTQYF.

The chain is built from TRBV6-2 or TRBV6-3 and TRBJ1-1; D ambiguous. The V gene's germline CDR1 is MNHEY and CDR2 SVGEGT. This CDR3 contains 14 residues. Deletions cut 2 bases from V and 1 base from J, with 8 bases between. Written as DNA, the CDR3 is TGTGCCAGCAGTTACGTGGGGAGGAACACTGAAGCTTTCTTT. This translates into CASSYVGRNTEAFF.